This TCR beta chain was identified in a study of control samples from healthy donors and cancer patients (TCRdb year 2020). Ends trimmed: V by 5 bases, J by 6 bases; bases unmatched to a gene: 3. Via the germline V gene, CDR1 is LGHNT and CDR2 FRNRAP. From its cysteine to its phenylalanine, the CDR3 spans 15 amino acids. CDR3 DNA is the only sequence kept; it has 45 bases, read in frame from the first base. Worth noting for this clone: The antigen it recognizes is unknown. No much larger clone exists at a distance of one base, and base qualities are not known.

Receptor amplification or capture employed the immunoSEQ multiplex PCR assay. Sourced from immuneACCESS, this table was stored by TCRdb with only in-frame sequences that have V and J called. A share of the clones is absent; for the studies checked, an unresolved V gene accounts for under half, and the remainder has no known explanation. The sample yields roughly 88,000 clones; approximately 93% were counted once. Of the sample, around 0.95% is held by the ten largest clones. This clonotype was obtained from a young woman in good health. Specimen: blood. The rearrangement combines TRBV12-5 with TRBJ2-1; 14 bases in the junction line up with TRBD2. Here is the DNA: TGTGCTAGTGGTGGAGGGACTAGCGGGAGCAATGAGCAGTTCTTC. Translated, it gives CASGGGTSGSNEQFF. Where the CDR3 stops, the reference TRBV12-5 and TRBJ2-1 genes take over; the full variable domain is DARVTQTPRHKVTEMGQEVTMRCQPILGHNTVFWYRQTMMQGLELLAYFRNRAPLDDSGMPKDRFSAEMPDATLATLKIQPSEPRDSAVYFCASGGGTSGSNEQFFGPGTRLTVL.